This T cell receptor beta chain derives from a study of blood T cell repertoires in COVID-19. Measured with immunoSEQ multiplex PCR; TCRdb has only the in-frame clones, and not every one. The sample gives around 46,000 clones, 65% to 85% of which show up once; about 60% is in the top ten. The CDR3 is 15 residues long. Trimming took 5 bases from V and 3 from J; bases not matched to a gene: 5. The germline V gene has CDR1 SGHTA and CDR2 FQGNSA. The V call is TRBV7-2, the J call TRBJ1-3; TRBD1 matches at 9 bases. The specimen was peripheral blood. This clonotype originated in a man between 65 and 79 years old with acute or convalescent COVID-19. The CDR3 DNA reads TGTGCCAGCAGCGAACAGGGGGCTTATGGAAACACCATATATTTT. Its protein product is CASSEQGAYGNTIYF.